This TCR beta chain was sequenced in a study of molecular identifiers for immune sequencing clone quantification. This clonotype was observed many times. Naive CD8 libraries used about 17,000 to 1,000,000 sorted cells and 10%, 30% or 50% RNA. The CDR3 runs to 13 residues. Per germline, CDR1 SQVTM and CDR2 ANQGSEA. Unmatched junction bases numbered 3, after V lost 7 bases and J lost 6 bases. TCRdb reanalysed the PCR reads using MiXCR and keeps one entry per CDR3 protein. This table holds roughly 630,000 distinct CDR3 sequences, about 25% found once. This clonotype originated in a human donor in good health. Some libraries in this study had Jurkat cell RNA spiked in. The sequencing input was naive CD8+ T cells from blood, with Jurkat cell RNA spiked in. Subset in this sample: FACS-sorted CD8+CD4-CCR7+CD45RA+ naive T cells. The chain employs TRBV29-1 and TRBJ2-1; 13 bases line up with TRBD2. The CDR3 DNA reads TGCAGCGCCCGGACTAGCGGGAGCAATGAGCAGTTCTTC. Its protein is CSARTSGSNEQFF.